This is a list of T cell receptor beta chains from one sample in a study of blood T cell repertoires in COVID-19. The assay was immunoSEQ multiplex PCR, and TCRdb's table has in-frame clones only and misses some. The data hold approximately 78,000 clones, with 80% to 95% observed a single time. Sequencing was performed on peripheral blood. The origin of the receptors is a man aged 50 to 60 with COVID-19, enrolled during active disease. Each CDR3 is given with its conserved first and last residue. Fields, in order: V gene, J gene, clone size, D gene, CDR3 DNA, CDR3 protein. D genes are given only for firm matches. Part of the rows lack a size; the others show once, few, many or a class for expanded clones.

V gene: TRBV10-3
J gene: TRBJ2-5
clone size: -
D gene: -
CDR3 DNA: TGTGCCATCAGTGAGTCGTATCAGGGCGGCGGCGAGACCCAGTACTTC
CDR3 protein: CAISESYQGGGETQYF

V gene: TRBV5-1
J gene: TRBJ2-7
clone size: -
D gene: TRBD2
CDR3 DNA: TGCGCCAGCAGCTGGATCCCGGGACTAGCGGGGACTACTTCGATCCTGTACGAGCAGTACTTC
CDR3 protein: CASSWIPGLAGTTSILYEQYF

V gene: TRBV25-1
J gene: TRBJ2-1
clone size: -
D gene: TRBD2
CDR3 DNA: TGTGCCAGCAGTGAATTTGGCGGGAGTGATAATGAGCAGTTCTTC
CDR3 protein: CASSEFGGSDNEQFF

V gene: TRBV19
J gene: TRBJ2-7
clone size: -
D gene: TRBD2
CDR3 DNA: TGTGCCAGTAGTATCCTGGGACTAGCGGGAGTAAACGAGCAGTACTTC
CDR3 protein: CASSILGLAGVNEQYF

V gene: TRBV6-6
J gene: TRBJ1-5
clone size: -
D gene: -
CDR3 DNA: TGTGCCAGCAGTTCAGTCCTGGAGGATCAGCCCCAGCATTTT
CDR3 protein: CASSSVLEDQPQHF

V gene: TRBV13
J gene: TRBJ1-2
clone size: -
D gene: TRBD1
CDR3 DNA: TGTGCCAGCAGCCAGGGACAGACGGACTACACCTTC
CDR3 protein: CASSQGQTDYTF

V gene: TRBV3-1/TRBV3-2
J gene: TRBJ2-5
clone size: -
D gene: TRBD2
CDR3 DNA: TGTGCCAGCAGCCTTCCCACTAGCGGCCGAGAGACCCAGTACTTC
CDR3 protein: CASSLPTSGRETQYF

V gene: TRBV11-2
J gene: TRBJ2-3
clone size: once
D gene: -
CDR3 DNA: TGTGCCAGCAGCACTACCCGCACAGATACGCAGTATTTT
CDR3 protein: CASSTTRTDTQYF

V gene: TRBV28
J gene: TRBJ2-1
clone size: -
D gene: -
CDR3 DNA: TGTGCCAGCAGCAAGGACAGCAGCTCCTACAATGAGCAGTTCTTC
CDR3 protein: CASSKDSSSYNEQFF

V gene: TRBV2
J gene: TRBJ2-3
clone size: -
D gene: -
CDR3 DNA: TGTGCCAGCGGAGGGGGCAGAGGCACAGATACGCAGTATTTT
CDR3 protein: CASGGGRGTDTQYF

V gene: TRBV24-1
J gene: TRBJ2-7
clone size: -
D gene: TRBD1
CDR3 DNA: TGTGCCACCAGTGATGGACAGGGAACCCCCTACGAGCAGTACTTC
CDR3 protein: CATSDGQGTPYEQYF

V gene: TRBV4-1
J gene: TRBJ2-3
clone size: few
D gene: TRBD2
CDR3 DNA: TGCGCCAGCAGCCAAGCGGGAGGGTGGACAGATACGCAGTATTTT
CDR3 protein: CASSQAGGWTDTQYF

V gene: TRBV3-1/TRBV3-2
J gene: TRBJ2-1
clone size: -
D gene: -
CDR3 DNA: TGTGCCAGCACCCCCACCCGGGACTTGAGGGACAATGAGCAGTTCTTC
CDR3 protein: CASTPTRDLRDNEQFF

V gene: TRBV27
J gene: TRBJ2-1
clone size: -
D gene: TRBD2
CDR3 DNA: TGTGCCAGCAGTCCTTCCCCTACTAGCGGTTCCTACAATGAGCAGTTCTTC
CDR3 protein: CASSPSPTSGSYNEQFF

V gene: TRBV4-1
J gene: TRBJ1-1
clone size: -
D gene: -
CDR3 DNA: TGCGCCAGCAGCCAAGAAGAGCGCAGGGTGTACACTGAAGCTTTCTTT
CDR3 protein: CASSQEERRVYTEAFF

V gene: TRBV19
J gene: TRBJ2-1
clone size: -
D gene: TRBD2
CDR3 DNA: TGTGCCAGTAGTATAGACTCGGGACTAGCGGGAGACAATGAGCAGTTCTTC
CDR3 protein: CASSIDSGLAGDNEQFF

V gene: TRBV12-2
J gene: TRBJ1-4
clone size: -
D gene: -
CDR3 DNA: TGTGCAAGTCGCTTAGGGGGGGACAGTCCTTACGGAAAACTGTTTTTT
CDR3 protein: CASRLGGDSPYGKLFF

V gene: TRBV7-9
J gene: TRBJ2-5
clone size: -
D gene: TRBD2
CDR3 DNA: TGTGCCAGCAGCCCAAGCGGGAGGGCAGGGGAGACCCAGTACTTC
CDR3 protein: CASSPSGRAGETQYF

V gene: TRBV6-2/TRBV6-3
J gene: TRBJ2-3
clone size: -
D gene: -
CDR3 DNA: TGTGCCAGCAGTTACTCGCTAGACGGTGATACGCAGTATTTT
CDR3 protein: CASSYSLDGDTQYF

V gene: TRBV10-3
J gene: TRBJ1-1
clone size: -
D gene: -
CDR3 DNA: TGTGCCATCAGTGGGGCCGAAAACACTGAAGCTTTCTTT
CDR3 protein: CAISGAENTEAFF

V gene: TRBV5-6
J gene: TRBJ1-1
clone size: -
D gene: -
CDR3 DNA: TGTGCCAGCAGCTTCTCGGGTAGCACTGAAGCTTTCTTT
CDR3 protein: CASSFSGSTEAFF

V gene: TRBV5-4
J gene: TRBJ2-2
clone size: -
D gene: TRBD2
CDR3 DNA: TGTGCCAGCAGCGTTGGAGTAGCGGGAACCGGGGAGCTGTTTTTT
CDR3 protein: CASSVGVAGTGELFF

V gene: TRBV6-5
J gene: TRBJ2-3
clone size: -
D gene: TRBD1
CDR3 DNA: TGTGCCAGCAGTAGAGGGGGCTTACCAGATACGCAGTATTTT
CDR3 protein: CASSRGGLPDTQYF

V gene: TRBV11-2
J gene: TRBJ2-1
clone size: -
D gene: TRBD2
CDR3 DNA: TGTGCCAGCAGCTTAGATTGGGTAGCGGGAGGGCCCTACAATGAGCAGTTCTTC
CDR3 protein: CASSLDWVAGGPYNEQFF

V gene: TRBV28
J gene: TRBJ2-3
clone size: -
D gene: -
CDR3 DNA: TGTGCCAGCAGTTTTTCAGGGACAGATACGCAGTATTTT
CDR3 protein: CASSFSGTDTQYF

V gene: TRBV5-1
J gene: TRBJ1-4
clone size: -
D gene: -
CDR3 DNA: TGCGCCAGCAGCTTGGCCATCGAGGGAAAACTGTTTTTT
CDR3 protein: CASSLAIEGKLFF

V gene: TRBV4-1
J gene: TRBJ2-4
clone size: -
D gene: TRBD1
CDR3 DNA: TGCGCCAGCAGCCAAGAGTGGGGACAGCCTACGTTAGCCAAAAACATTCAGTACTTC
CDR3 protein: CASSQEWGQPTLAKNIQYF

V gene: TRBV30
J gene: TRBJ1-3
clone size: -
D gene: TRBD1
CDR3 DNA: TGTGCCTGGAGTGCAGACAGGGTCCCTGGAAACACCATATATTTT
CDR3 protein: CAWSADRVPGNTIYF

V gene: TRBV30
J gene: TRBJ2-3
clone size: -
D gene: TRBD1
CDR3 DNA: TGTGCCTGGAGTGAACTCAGGGGGCCACCCACAGATACGCAGTATTTT
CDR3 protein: CAWSELRGPPTDTQYF